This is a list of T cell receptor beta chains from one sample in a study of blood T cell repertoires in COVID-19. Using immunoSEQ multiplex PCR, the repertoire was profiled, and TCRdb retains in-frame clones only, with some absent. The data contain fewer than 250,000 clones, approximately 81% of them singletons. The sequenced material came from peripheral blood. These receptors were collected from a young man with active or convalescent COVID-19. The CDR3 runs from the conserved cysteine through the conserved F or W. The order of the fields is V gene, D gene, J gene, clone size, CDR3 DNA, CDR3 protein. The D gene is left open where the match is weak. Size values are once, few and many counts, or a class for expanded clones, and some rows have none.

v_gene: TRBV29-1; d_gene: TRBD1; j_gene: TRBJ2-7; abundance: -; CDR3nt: TGCAGCGTCCGCCGGGACAGGGGGGCAAACGAGCAGTACTTC; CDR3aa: CSVRRDRGANEQYF
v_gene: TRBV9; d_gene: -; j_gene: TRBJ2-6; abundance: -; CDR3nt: TGTGCCAGCAGCGTATATCCCGGGATATACTCTGGGGCCAACGTCCTGACTTTC; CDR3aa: CASSVYPGIYSGANVLTF
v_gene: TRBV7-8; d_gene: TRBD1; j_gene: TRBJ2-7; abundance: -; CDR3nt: TGTGCCAGCAGCTTAGCCGGGACAGGGTCGGTCTACGAGCAGTACTTC; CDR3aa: CASSLAGTGSVYEQYF
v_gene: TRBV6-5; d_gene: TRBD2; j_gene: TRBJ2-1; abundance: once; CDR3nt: TGTGCCAGCCGAACTAGCGGGAGGATTAATGAGCAGTTCTTC; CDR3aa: CASRTSGRINEQFF
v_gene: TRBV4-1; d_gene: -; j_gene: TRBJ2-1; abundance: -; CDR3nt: TGCGCCAGCAGCCAAGATACGGGTCTTAGCGGCCTTACTATTAGCTCCTACAATGAGCAGTTCTTC; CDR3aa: CASSQDTGLSGLTISSYNEQFF
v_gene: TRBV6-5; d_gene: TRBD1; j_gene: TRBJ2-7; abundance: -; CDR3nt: TGTGCCAGCAGTTTTCGGACAGGGGGCTACGAGCAGTACTTC; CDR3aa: CASSFRTGGYEQYF
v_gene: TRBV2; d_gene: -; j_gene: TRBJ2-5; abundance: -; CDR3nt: TGTGCCAGCAGTGAAGAGACTTTGAGCCAGTACTTC; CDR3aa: CASSEETLSQYF
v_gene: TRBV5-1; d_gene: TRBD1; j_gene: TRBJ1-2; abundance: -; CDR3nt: TGCGCCAGCAGCACAGGGGGAGGGTATGGCTACACCTTC; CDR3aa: CASSTGGGYGYTF
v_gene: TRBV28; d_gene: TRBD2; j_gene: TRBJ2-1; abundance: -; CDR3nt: TGTGCCAGCAGTTTGGCGGGGGGCAACTACAATGAGCAGTTCTTC; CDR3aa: CASSLAGGNYNEQFF
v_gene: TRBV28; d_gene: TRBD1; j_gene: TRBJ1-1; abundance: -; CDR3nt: TGTGCCAGCAGTTTTGGACAGGGAGCTTTCTTT; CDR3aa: CASSFGQGAFF
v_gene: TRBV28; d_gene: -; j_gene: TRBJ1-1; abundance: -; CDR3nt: TGTGCCAGCAGAAATCAGGTGAACACTGAAGCTTTCTTT; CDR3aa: CASRNQVNTEAFF
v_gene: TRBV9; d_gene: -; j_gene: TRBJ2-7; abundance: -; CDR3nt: TGTGCCAGCAGCGCGGGACTGGAGCAGTACTTC; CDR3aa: CASSAGLEQYF
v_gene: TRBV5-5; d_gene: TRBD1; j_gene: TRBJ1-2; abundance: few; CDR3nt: TGTGCCAGCGGAACTTGGACCCGGGACAGGGACTATGGCTACACCTTC; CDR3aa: CASGTWTRDRDYGYTF
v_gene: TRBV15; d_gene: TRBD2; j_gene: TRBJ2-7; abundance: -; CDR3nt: TGTGCCACCAGCAGAGTCCTGACTAGCTCCGAGCAGTACTTC; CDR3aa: CATSRVLTSSEQYF
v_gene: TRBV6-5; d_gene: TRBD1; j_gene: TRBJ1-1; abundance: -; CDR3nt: TGTGCCAGCAGTTTCGACAGGGGGCGGGGGACTGAAGCTTTCTTT; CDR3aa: CASSFDRGRGTEAFF
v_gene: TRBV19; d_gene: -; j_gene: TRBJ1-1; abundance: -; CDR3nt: TGTGCCAGTAGTATTATCCGAATAAATCCCCAGGAAGCTTTCTTT; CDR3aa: CASSIIRINPQEAFF
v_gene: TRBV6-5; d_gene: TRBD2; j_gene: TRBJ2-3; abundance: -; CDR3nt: TGTGCCAGCAGTTATAGCGGGGTTGGGTCCACAGATACGCAGTATTTT; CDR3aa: CASSYSGVGSTDTQYF
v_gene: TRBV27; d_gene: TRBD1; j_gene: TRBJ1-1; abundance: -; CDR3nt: TGTGCCAGCAGAAGACAGGGGGGCACTGAAGCTTTCTTT; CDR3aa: CASRRQGGTEAFF
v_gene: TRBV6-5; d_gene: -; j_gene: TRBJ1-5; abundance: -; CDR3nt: TGTGCCAGCAGTTACTCAGGGGGAAGTCAGCCCCAGCATTTT; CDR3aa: CASSYSGGSQPQHF
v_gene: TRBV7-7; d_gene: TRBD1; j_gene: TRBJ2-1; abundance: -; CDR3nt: TGTGCCAGCAGCTCCGGGACAGGCATAAACAATGAGCAGTTCTTC; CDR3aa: CASSSGTGINNEQFF
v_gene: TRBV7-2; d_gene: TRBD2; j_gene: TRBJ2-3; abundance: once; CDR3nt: TGTGCCAGCAGCTCCCAGCGGGGGGGCACAGATACGCAGTATTTT; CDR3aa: CASSSQRGGTDTQYF
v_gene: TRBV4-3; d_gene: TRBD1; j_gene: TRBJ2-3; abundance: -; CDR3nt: TGCGCCAGCAGCCCGCGACAGGGGACGGGCACAGATACGCAGTATTTT; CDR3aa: CASSPRQGTGTDTQYF
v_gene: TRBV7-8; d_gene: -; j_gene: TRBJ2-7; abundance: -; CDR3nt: TGTGCCAGCAGCCGGACAGTCGGTCGCGAGCAGTACTTC; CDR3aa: CASSRTVGREQYF
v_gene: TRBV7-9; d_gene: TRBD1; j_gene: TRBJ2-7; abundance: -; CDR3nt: TGTGCCAGCAGCCAGTCGGTACAGGGGGGCGAGCAGTACTTC; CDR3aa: CASSQSVQGGEQYF
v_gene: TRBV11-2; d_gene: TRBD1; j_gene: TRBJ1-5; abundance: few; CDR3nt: TGTGCCAGCAGCGTTGACAGGGGGGGCAATCAGCCCCAGCATTTT; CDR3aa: CASSVDRGGNQPQHF
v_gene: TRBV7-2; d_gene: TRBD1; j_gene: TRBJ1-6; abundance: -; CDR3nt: TGTGCCAGCCGATCCGGGACAGGGGTTCTCTCACCCCTCCACTTT; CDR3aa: CASRSGTGVLSPLHF
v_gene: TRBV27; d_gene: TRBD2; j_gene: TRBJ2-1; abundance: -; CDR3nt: TGTGCCAGCAGGGCGGGACTAGCGGGGGGGGACAATGAGCAGTTCTTC; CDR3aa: CASRAGLAGGDNEQFF
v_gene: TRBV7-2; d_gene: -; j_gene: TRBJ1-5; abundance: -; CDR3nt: TGTGCCAGCAGCTTAAATGGGGGCGAATATCAGCCCCAGCATTTT; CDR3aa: CASSLNGGEYQPQHF
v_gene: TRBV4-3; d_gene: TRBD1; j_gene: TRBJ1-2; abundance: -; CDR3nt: TGCGCCAGCAGCCAAGACCCACAGGGGGCCTATGGCTACACCTTC; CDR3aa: CASSQDPQGAYGYTF
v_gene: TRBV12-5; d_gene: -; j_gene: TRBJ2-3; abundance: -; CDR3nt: TGTGCTAGTGGTTCCGGACTCTCCACAGATACGCAGTATTTT; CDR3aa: CASGSGLSTDTQYF
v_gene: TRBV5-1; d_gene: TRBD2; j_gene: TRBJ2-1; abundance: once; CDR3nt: TGCGCCAGCAGCCAGACTAGCGGTCCATACAATGAGCAGTTCTTC; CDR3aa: CASSQTSGPYNEQFF
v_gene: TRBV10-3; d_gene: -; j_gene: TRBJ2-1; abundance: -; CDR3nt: TGTGCCACCCTGGGAGACCCCTACAATGAGCAGTTCTTC; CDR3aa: CATLGDPYNEQFF
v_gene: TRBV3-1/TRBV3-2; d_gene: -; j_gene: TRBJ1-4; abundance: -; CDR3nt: TGTGCCAGCAGCCAAGATCCCACAGGGAGGGGGGATGAAAAACTGTTTTTT; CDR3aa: CASSQDPTGRGDEKLFF
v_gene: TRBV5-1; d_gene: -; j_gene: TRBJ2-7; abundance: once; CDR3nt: TGCGCCAGCAGCTTGGCCGGGGAGCGGACCTACGAGCAGTACTTC; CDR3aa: CASSLAGERTYEQYF
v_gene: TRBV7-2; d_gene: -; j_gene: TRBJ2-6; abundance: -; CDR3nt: TGTGCCAGCAGCCCCCGCCCCACCTCTGAGCCCGGGGCCAACGTCCTGACTTTC; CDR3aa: CASSPRPTSEPGANVLTF
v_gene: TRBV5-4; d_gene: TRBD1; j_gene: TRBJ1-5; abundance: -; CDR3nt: TGTGCCAGCAGCTTCCCGGGACAGGGGAATCAGCCCCAGCATTTT; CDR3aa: CASSFPGQGNQPQHF
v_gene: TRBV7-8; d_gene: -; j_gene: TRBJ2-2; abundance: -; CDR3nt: TGTGCCAGCAGCTTAATTACAGTCACCGGGGAGCTGTTTTTT; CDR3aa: CASSLITVTGELFF
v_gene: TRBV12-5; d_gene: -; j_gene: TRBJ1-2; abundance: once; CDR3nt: TGTGCTAGTGGTCGCGGGCCCGACGGAGGCTACACCTTC; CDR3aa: CASGRGPDGGYTF
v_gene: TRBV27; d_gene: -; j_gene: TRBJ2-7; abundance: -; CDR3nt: TGTGCCAGCGGGGGCCTCTCCTACGAGCAGTACTTC; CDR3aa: CASGGLSYEQYF
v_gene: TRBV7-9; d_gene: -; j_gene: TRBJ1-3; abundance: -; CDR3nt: TGTGCCAGCAGCCTACCGACCGCGGCAACCATATATTTT; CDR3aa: CASSLPTAATIYF
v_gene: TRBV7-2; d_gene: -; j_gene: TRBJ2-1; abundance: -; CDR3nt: TGTGCCAGCAGGCCCCCGGGGAGCTCCTACAATGAGCAGTTCTTC; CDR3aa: CASRPPGSSYNEQFF
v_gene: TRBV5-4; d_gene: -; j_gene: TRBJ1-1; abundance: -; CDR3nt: TGTGCCAGCAGCTTGTGGGGGGGGAACACTGAAGCTTTCTTT; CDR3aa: CASSLWGGNTEAFF
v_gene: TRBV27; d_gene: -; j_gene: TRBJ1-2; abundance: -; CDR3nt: TGTGCCAGCAGTGGTGGGGCGGGCTACACCTTC; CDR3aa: CASSGGAGYTF